Sequencing of this T cell receptor (beta chain) was carried out in a study of tumor and adjacent non-tumor tissue in lung cancer. Concerning this clonotype itself: The junction differs from germline at one of its ends, possibly a read error.

No cell sorting was done before RNA was extracted from the tissue. In germline, CDR1 is SGHAT, CDR2 FQNNGV. The CDR3 spans 15 residues. The library came from three nested PCR rounds adapted from ARM-PCR protocols. MiXCR was run by TCRdb on the multiplex PCR reads, yielding one entry per CDR3 protein. Among 100,000 to 120,000 distinct CDR3 sequences listed, under 90% were seen once. The sequenced sample consisted of lung tumor tissue. The V gene is TRBV11-2, the J gene TRBJ2-7; TRBD1 might be the D (6 bases). The clonotype comes from a man between 65 and 79 years old with non-small cell lung cancer. Here the CDR3 DNA reads TGTGCCAACAGCCCGTACTTCGGGACAACCTATGAGCAGTACTTC. Protein sequence: CANSPYFGTTYEQYF.